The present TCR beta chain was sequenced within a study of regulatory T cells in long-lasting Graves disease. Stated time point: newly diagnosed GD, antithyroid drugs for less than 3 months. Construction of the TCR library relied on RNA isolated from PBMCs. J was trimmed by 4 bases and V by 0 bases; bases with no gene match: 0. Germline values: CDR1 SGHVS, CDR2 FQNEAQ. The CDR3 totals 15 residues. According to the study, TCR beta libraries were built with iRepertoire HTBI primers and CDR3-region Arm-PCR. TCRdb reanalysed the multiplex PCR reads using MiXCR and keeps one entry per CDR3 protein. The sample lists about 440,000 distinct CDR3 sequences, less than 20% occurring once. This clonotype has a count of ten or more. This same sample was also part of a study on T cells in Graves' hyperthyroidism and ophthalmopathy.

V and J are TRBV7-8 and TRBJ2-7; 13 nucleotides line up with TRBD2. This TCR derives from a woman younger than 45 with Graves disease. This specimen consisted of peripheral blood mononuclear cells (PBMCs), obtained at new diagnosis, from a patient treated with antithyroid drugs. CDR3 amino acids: CASSLAGLAGYEQYF. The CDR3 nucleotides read TGTGCCAGCAGCTTAGCGGGACTAGCGGGATACGAGCAGTACTTC.